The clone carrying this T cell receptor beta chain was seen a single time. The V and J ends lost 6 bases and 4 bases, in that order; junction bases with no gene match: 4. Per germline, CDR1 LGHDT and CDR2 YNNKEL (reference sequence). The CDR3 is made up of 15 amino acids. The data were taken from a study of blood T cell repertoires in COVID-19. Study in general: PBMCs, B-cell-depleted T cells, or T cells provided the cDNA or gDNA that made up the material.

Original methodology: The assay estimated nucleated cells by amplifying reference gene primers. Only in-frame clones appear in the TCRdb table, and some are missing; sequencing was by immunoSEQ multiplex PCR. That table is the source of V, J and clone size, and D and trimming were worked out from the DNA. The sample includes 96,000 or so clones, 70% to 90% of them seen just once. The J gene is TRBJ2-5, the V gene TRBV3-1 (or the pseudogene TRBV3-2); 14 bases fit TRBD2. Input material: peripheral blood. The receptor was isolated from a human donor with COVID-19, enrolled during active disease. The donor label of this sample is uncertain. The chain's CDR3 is CASSSGLAGGETQYF. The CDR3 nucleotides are TGTGCCAGCAGTTCTGGACTAGCGGGAGGAGAGACCCAGTACTTC.